One and the same sample provided the 6 T cell receptor beta chains below, sequenced in a study of T cell responses to AZD1222 COVID-19 vaccine. Clones were sequenced by immunoSEQ multiplex PCR, and TCRdb holds only the in-frame ones, with some missing. The data hold about 82,000 clones, with approximately 90% observed a single time. The specimen comprised peripheral blood, sampled 28 days after the second AZD1222 dose. These receptors were collected from an adult who received the AZD1222 COVID-19 vaccine.

This chain links TRBV18 with TRBJ2-1; possible D gene TRBD1, 5 bases. CDR3 length equals 15 residues. Germline assignment: CDR1 KGHSH and CDR2 LQKENI. V lost 0 bases and J 6 bases, leaving 12 bases between the germline ends. CDR3 DNA sequence: TGTGCCAGCTCACCACCGAGTGTGACAGTCAATGAGCAGTTCTTC. It yields the protein CASSPPSVTVNEQFF.

The chain is built from TRBV3-1 (or the pseudogene TRBV3-2) and TRBJ1-5; D is undetermined. V lost 0 bases to trimming and J lost 3 bases, with 9 bases between them. The germline V gene has CDR1 LGHDT and CDR2 YNNKEL (reference sequence). The CDR3 contains 15 residues. CDR3 loop: CASSQDWGNNQPQHF. The DNA of the CDR3 is TGTGCCAGCAGCCAAGATTGGGGAAACAATCAGCCCCAGCATTTT.

The V call is TRBV7-2, the J call TRBJ1-1; D unresolved. The germline CDR1 and CDR2 sequences are SGHTA and FQGNSA. The germline V and J ends were trimmed by 5 bases and 1 base, with 8 bases remaining between them. The CDR3 loop spans 13 amino acids. This chain's CDR3 is CASSPSTNTEAFF. Written as DNA, the CDR3 is TGTGCCAGCAGCCCGTCAACGAACACTGAAGCTTTCTTT.

The V call is TRBV19, the J call TRBJ2-3, with 7 nucleotides matching TRBD1. The CDR3 loop spans 14 amino acids. After removal of 4 bases from V and 4 bases from J, the junction contained 5 bases not matched to a gene. Germline-derived CDR1 and CDR2 are LNHDA and SQIVND (reference sequence). The CDR3 here is CASSSRQGPDTQYF. In DNA, the CDR3 is TGTGCCAGTAGTAGCCGACAGGGCCCAGATACGCAGTATTTT.

The chain carries TRBV19 and TRBJ1-5, with D unresolved. CDR3 length: 14 amino acids. Germline V lookup: CDR1 LNHDA, CDR2 SQIVND (reference sequence). The ends were cut back, 5 bases at V and 0 bases at J, with 8 bases in the middle. The CDR3 reads CASSAGNSNQPQHF. The CDR3 region has the DNA TGTGCCAGTAGTGCGGGGAATAGCAATCAGCCCCAGCATTTT.

As concerns this clone: Other DNA sequences in the same sample also yield this CDR3. The genes are TRBV30 and TRBJ1-2; D is uncertain. V dropped 3 bases and J dropped 0 bases, with 8 bases sitting between them. In germline, CDR1 is GTSNPN, CDR2 SVGIG (reference sequence). There are 13 residues in the CDR3. CDR3 loop: CAWSLGTNYGYTF. The CDR3 DNA is TGTGCCTGGAGCTTGGGGACTAACTATGGCTACACCTTC.